This TCR beta chain was captured by sequencing in a study of cytomegalovirus exposure and HLA in healthy donors. Overall study results and limits: With high specificity and sensitivity, the classifier reportedly diagnosed cytomegalovirus status. Presence/absence analyses supposed approximately even sequencing depth among donors.

The CDR3 sequence is 13 residues long. Germline CDR1 is SEHNR and CDR2 is FQNEAQ (reference sequence). Trimming cost V 5 bases and J 8 bases, with 15 bases left between them. The primer mix had 60 Vbeta and 13 Jbeta primers. Profiling relied on immunoSEQ multiplex PCR, and the TCRdb table lists in-frame clones only, not all of them. The sample contains about 37,000 clones, 74% of which appear only once. A note on this clone: Its target is unknown.

Sequencing used PBMCs. The V and J genes are TRBV7-9 and TRBJ1-2; the D gene is possibly TRBD1 (5 bases). This sequence was found in a man aged 30 to 39 in good health and CMV-seronegative. This chain's CDR3 is CASSLLGAGGYTF. The CDR3 DNA sequence: TGTGCCAGCAGCCTACTCGGGGCGGGGGGCTACACCTTC. Filled out from reference TRBV7-9 and TRBJ1-2, the complete variable domain reads DTGVSQNPRHKITKRGQNVTFRCDPISEHNRLYWYRQTLGQGPEFLTYFQNEAQLEKSRLLSDRFSAERPKGSFSTLEIQRTEQGDSAMYLCASSLLGAGGYTFGSGTRLTVV.